This T cell receptor (beta chain) is drawn from a study of CD8+CD57+ T cells in acquired aplastic anemia. The CDR3 has 13 amino acids. Per germline, CDR1 MGHDK and CDR2 SYGVNS. Trimming cost V 7 bases and J 7 bases; bases outside gene matches: 5. Genomic DNA served as template for TCR beta VDJ and CDR3 profiling. One entry per CDR3 protein results from TCRdb running MiXCR on the reads. The sample shows around 500,000 distinct CDR3 sequences, roughly 34% of them seen only once. Patients selected for sequencing had displayed CD8+CD57+ cell expansion by flow cytometry. The sequence came from a human donor with aplastic anemia. The chain has TRBV25-1 and TRBJ1-2, with 11 bases matching TRBD1. The sample was sorted CD4+, CD8+, or CD8+CD57+ T cells (not recorded which) from PBMCs. The CDR3 protein is CASIGDRGIGYTF. In DNA form, the CDR3 reads TGTGCCAGCATCGGGGACAGGGGGATTGGCTACACCTTC.